The subject of this entry is one TCR beta chain. Its antigen is not yet known. Within one base of it there is no much larger clone, and no base qualities were kept. CDR1 MNHEY and CDR2 SMNVEV are derived from the germline V gene (reference sequence). The germline V and J ends show losses of 5 bases and 0 bases respectively, and no gene match explains 6 bases of the junction. Spanning cysteine to phenylalanine, the CDR3 consists of 16 amino acids. CDR3 DNA is the only sequence kept; it has 48 bases, read in frame from the first base. Participants in the prospective study were enrolled through a virtual design, were aged about 18 to 90 years, and lived in 24 United States geographic areas. To assign participants to cohorts, the prospective study relied on clinical history that participants themselves reported in a screening survey and a study questionnaire. ImmuneRACE Cohort 3 recovered participants were defined by two consecutive negative NP/OP PCR tests, healthcare professional clearance, or symptom resolution. Mobile phlebotomists in the prospective study collected whole blood, serum and a nasopharyngeal or oropharyngeal swab from every participant. Additional blood draws and questionnaires over an approximately two-month period could optionally be provided by prospective study participants. Before DNA extraction, prospective study blood samples were shipped either frozen or at room temperature.

TCRbeta CDR3 regions were amplified from genomic DNA by means of the immunoSEQ Assay, a bias-controlled multiplex PCR. The authors' pipeline ran thus. The number of nucleated cells in each sample was estimated by amplification of reference gene primers within the assay. To quantify the absolute abundance of each unique TCRbeta CDR3 rearrangement, sequence reads were collapsed and filtered. For each sample, productive Simpson clonality was calculated by taking the square root of Simpson's diversity index across productive rearrangements. The immuneACCESS repertoire file appears here via TCRdb, limited to in-frame rearrangements. These files lack a portion of the clones; in checked studies, under half of the deficit traces to unresolved V genes, and the cause of the others is not known. V and J calls and clone size are given by that table; D and trimming were obtained from the DNA. In all, the sample holds just over 300,000 clones, and approximately 84% of those were seen once. Of the sample, roughly 4.5% is held by the ten largest clones.

The data are from a study of blood T cell repertoires in COVID-19 (dated by TCRdb to the early 2020s). For the wider study: Samples from collaborators originated in the United States, Italy and Spain and spanned both the acute and convalescent phases of COVID-19. Sample metadata almost always included a de-identified subject ID, COVID-19 status, age in years and sex. The repertoires were released in a freely available public database intended as a resource for research on the immune response to SARS-CoV-2. Where HLA class I and class II types were available, the types were taken from metadata supplied by the sample provider, not from assay-based typing. Samples came from the ongoing ImmuneRACE study (first 160 participants) plus 1,254 subjects from 6 global collaborators. The prospective study material was composed of cDNA or gDNA derived from T cells, B-cell-depleted T cells, or PBMCs. The dataset comprised deeply sampled blood TCRbeta repertoires from subjects exposed to, actively infected with, or recovered from COVID-19. Paper-wide results and their limitations: The quantity of clinical and demographic metadata differed by source and by participant and was supplied without curation.

This sequence was found in a young man who had recovered from COVID-19. This chain is built from TRBV27 and TRBJ1-2, with 10 middle bases fitting TRBD1. The sample was PBMCs or T cells enriched from blood (not recorded which). The bases are TGTGCCAGCAGTCAGGGACAGGGGATAGCTAACTATGGCTACACCTTC. Translated, it gives CASSQGQGIANYGYTF.